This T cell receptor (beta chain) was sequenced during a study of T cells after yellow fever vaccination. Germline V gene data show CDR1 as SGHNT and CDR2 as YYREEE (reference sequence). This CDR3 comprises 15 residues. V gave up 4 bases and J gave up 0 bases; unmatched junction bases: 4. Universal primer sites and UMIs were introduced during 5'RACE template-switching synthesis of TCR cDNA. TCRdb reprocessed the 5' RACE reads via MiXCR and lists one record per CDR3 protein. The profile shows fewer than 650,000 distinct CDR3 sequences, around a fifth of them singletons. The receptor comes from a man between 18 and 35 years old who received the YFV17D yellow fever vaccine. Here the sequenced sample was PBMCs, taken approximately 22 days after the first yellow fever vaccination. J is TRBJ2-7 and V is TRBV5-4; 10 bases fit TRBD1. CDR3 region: CASSRRTGGSYEQYF. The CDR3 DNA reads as TGTGCCAGCAGCAGAAGGACAGGGGGCTCCTACGAGCAGTACTTC.